What follows is one T cell receptor beta chain and its context. The antigen is unknown. The data derive from a study of shared clonotypes between healthy human individuals. The CDR3 consists of 15 residues. CDR1 and CDR2 from the germline V gene are SGHTA and FQGNSA. V dropped 4 bases and J dropped 2 bases, with 9 bases sitting between them. Using ten immunoSEQ deep assay plates, investigators sequenced unsorted PBMC DNA. In the authors' workflow: With immunoSEQ giving junction-only sequences and no quality scores, filtering differed. TCRdb keeps only in-frame clones here, not all; method: immunoSEQ multiplex PCR. That table furnishes V, J and clone size, whereas the DNA furnished D and trimming. The sample contains 450,000 to 500,000 clones, 78% of which appear only once. Study-wide points: In having few donors, the study represented limited genetic and exposure-history diversity. Only blood was sampled; tissue repertoires likely differ.

The genes are TRBV7-2 and TRBJ2-6, with D tentatively TRBD1 (6 bases). What was sequenced was PBMCs. The source is a woman in her thirties or forties in good health. Some clones in this sample may be carry-over from other donors' samples. CDR3 DNA: TGTGCCAGCAGCTCACAGGGTCCTGGGGCCAACGTCCTGACTTTC. Translated, it gives CASSSQGPGANVLTF.